The entry below describes one T cell receptor (beta chain). The antigen remains undetermined. In the PCR, 60 Vbeta and 13 Jbeta primers were used. Clones were read by immunoSEQ multiplex PCR, and TCRdb kept only the in-frame ones, dropping some. The table records under 200,000 clones, around 83% of them present only once. CDR1 is SNHLY and CDR2 is FYNNEI in the germline V gene. This CDR3 comprises 15 residues. Germline trimming cut 5 bases from V and 2 bases from J; bases unmatched to any gene: 5. The record originates from a study of cytomegalovirus exposure and HLA in healthy donors. Points from the study as a whole: In a later analysis, several top co-occurrence clusters appeared linked to parvovirus B19, influenza, CMV and Epstein-Barr virus. In presence/absence analyses, roughly uniform sequencing depth across donors was assumed. As a later analysis showed, a missense DCLRE1C variant was linked to trimming of TCR beta V- and J-genes.

The TCR comes from a girl aged 2-9 years in good health and CMV-seropositive. The sequenced sample was PBMCs. V and J are TRBV2 and TRBJ2-5, with TRBD2 identical over 10 bases. The CDR3 sequence: CASSLTSGAQETQYF. For the CDR3, the DNA is TGTGCCAGCAGTTTAACTAGCGGGGCGCAAGAGACCCAGTACTTC.